These T cell receptor beta chains were read from a single sample in a study of T cell changes during pregnancy in multiple sclerosis. Sequencing used immunoSEQ multiplex PCR; TCRdb keeps in-frame clones, though not all of them. The sample gives 40,000 to 45,000 clones, roughly 94% of which show up once; more than 1.5% is in the top ten. This specimen consisted of peripheral blood, obtained in the third trimester of pregnancy. The receptors shown here come from a female donor with multiple sclerosis, enrolled in a pregnancy study. CDR3s include the opening cysteine and the closing phenylalanine or tryptophan. Fields, in order: V gene, clone size, D gene, J gene, CDR3 DNA, CDR3 protein. D genes are given only for firm matches. Part of the rows lack a size; the others show once, few, many or a class for expanded clones.

TRBV9	NA	NA	TRBJ1-5	TGTGCCAGCAGCCCCTCGCAGCCCCAGCATTTT	CASSPSQPQHF
TRBV6-5	NA	TRBD1	TRBJ2-7	TGTGCCAGCAGTAGGGACAGTTCCGGCTACGAGCAGTACTTC	CASSRDSSGYEQYF
TRBV7-7	NA	TRBD2	TRBJ2-5	TGTGCTAGCAGCTTAGGTAGCGGGAGCGCTGGGGCCCAGTACTTC	CASSLGSGSAGAQYF
TRBV4-3	NA	NA	TRBJ2-7	TGCGCCAGCAGCCAAGACTTCTCCTACGAGCAGTACTTC	CASSQDFSYEQYF
TRBV5-1	NA	TRBD1	TRBJ2-1	TGCGCCAGCAGCTGGACGACAGGGAATGAGCAGTTCTTC	CASSWTTGNEQFF
TRBV11-2	once	NA	TRBJ2-3	TGTGCCAGCAGCTTAAGCGGGCCGGGGGGCGAAGGGGGCACAGATACGCAGTATTTT	CASSLSGPGGEGGTDTQYF
TRBV7-3	NA	TRBD1	TRBJ2-1	TGTGCCAGCAGCTTCAGGGGGAGACTTCCTTACAATGAGCAGTTCTTC	CASSFRGRLPYNEQFF
TRBV14	NA	TRBD2	TRBJ2-3	TGTGCCAGCAGCCAAGTTTCTAGCGGGAGAGGTACGCAGTATTTT	CASSQVSSGRGTQYF
TRBV7-2	NA	NA	TRBJ1-1	TGTGCCAGCAGCTTAGTCGGGGGTGACACTGAAGCTTTCTTT	CASSLVGGDTEAFF
TRBV2	NA	TRBD1	TRBJ1-1	TGTGCCAGCAGTGAGGAGGGGGCGAGGCTGGGCACTGAAGCTTTCTTT	CASSEEGARLGTEAFF
TRBV6-5	NA	NA	TRBJ2-1	TGTGCCAGCCAGGGAGAGGGGGTCAATGAGCAGTTCTTC	CASQGEGVNEQFF
TRBV5-1	NA	TRBD2	TRBJ2-1	TGCGCCAGCAGCGGACCGACTAGCGGCGGTTACAATGAGCAGTTCTTC	CASSGPTSGGYNEQFF
TRBV5-1	NA	NA	TRBJ1-6	TGCGCCAGCAGCTTACAGGGCTCTCGTAATCCACCCCTCCACTTT	CASSLQGSRNPPLHF